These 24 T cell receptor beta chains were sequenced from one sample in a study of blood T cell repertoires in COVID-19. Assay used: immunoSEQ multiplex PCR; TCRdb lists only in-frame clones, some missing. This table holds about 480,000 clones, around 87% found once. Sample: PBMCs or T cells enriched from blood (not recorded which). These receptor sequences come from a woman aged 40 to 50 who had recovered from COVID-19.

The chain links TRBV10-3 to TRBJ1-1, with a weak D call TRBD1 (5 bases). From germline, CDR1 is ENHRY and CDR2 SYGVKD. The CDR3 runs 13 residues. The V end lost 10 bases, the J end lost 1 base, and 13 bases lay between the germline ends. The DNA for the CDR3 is TGTGCCACCAATGGGGGAGGGAACACTGAAGCTTTCTTT. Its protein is CATNGGGNTEAFF.

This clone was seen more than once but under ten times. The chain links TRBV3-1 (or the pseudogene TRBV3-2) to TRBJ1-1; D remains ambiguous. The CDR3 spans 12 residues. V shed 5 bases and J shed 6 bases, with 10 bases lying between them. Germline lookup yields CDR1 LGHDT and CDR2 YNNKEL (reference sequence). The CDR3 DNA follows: TGTGCCAGCAGCGAGGGCAGGTCTGAAGCTTTCTTT. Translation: CASSEGRSEAFF.

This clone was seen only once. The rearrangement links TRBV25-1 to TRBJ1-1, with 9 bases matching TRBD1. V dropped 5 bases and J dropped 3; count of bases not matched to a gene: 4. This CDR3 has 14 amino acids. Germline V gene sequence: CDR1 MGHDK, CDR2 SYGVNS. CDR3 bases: TGTGCCAGCAGTCGTGGACAGGGGTACACTGAAGCTTTCTTT. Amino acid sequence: CASSRGQGYTEAFF.

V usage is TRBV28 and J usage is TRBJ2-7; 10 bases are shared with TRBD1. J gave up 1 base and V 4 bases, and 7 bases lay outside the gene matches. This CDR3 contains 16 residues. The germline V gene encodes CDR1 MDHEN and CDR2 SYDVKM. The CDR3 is CASSSAGTGESYEQYF. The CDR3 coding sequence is TGTGCCAGCAGTTCAGCCGGGACAGGGGAATCCTACGAGCAGTACTTC.

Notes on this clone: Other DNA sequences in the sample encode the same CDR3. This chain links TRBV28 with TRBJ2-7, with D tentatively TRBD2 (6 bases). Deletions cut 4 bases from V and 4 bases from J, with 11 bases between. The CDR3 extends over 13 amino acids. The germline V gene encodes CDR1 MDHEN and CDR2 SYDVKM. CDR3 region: CASSSGTLYEQYF. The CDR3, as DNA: TGTGCCAGCAGTTCCGGGACTTTGTACGAGCAGTACTTC.

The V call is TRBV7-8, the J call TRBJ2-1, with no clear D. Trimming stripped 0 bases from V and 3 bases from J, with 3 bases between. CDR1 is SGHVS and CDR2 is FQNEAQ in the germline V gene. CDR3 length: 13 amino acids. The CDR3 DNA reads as TGTGCCAGCAGCTTAGCTCTCTACAATGAGCAGTTCTTC. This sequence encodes CASSLALYNEQFF.

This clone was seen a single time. The CDR3 spells CASSFRAGENGYTF. CDR3 DNA: TGTGCCAGCAGCTTCAGGGCGGGGGAGAATGGCTACACCTTC. The J gene is TRBJ1-2, the V gene TRBV7-6, with D perhaps matching TRBD1 (5 bases). The ends were cut back, 3 bases at V and 6 bases at J, with 14 bases in the middle. Per the germline V gene, CDR1 is SGHVS and CDR2 is FNYEAQ. This CDR3 is 14 amino acids long.

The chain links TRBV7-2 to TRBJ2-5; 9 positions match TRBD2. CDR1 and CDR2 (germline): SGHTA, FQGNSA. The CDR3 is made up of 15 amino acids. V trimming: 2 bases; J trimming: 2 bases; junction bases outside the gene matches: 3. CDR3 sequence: CASSLRAGGQETQYF. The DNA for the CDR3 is TGTGCCAGCAGCTTAAGAGCGGGAGGTCAAGAGACCCAGTACTTC.

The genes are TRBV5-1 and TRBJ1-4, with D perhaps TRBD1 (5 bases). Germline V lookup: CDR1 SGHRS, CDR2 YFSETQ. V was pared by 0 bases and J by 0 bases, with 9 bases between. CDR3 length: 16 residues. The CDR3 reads CASSLGRGATNEKLFF. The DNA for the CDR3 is TGCGCCAGCAGCTTGGGGAGGGGAGCAACTAATGAAAAACTGTTTTTT.

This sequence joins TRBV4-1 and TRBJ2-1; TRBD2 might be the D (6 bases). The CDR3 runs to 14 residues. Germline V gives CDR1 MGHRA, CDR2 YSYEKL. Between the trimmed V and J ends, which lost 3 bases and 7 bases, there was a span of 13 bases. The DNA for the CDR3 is TGCGCCAGCAGCCACCCCTTCGGAGGGAATGAGCAGTTCTTC. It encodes CASSHPFGGNEQFF.

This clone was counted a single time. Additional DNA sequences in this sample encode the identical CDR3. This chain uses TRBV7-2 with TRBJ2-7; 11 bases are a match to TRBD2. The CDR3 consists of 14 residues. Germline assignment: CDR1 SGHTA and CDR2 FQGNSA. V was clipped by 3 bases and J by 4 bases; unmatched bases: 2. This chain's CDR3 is CASSLRLAGYEQYF. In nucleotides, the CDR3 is TGTGCCAGCAGCTTGAGACTAGCGGGGTACGAGCAGTACTTC.

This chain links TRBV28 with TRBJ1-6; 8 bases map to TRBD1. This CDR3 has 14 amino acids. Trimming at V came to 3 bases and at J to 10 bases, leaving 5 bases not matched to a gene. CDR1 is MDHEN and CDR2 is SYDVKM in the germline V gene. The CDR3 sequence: CASSFGQGGSPLHF. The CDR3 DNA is TGTGCCAGCAGTTTTGGACAGGGAGGGTCACCCCTCCACTTT.

The CDR3 DNA sequence: TGTGCCAGCAGCGTAGAGGGGACAGCACTCTACAATGAGCAGTTCTTC. The encoded protein is CASSVEGTALYNEQFF. The chain joins TRBV7-8 to TRBJ2-1, with 7 bases aligning to TRBD1. Germline lookup yields CDR1 SGHVS and CDR2 FQNEAQ. J was trimmed by 3 bases and V by 5 bases; bases with no gene match: 10. This CDR3 contains 16 residues.

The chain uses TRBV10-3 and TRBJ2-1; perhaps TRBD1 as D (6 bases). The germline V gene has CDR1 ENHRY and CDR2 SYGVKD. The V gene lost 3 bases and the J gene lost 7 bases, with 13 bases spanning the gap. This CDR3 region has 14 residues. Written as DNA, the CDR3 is TGTGCCATCAGTGACTCACAGGGCCGGAATGAGCAGTTCTTC. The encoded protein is CAISDSQGRNEQFF.

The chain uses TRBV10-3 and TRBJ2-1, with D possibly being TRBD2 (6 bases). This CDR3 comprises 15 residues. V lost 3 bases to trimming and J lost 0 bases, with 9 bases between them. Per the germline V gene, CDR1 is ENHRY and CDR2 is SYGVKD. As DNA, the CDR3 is TGTGCCATCAGTGATTTGGGAGGCTCCTACAATGAGCAGTTCTTC. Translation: CAISDLGGSYNEQFF.

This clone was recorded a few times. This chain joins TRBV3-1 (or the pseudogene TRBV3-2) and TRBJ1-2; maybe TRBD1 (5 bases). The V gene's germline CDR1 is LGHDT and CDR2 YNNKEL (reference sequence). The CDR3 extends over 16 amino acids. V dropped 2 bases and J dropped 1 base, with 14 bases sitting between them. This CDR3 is CASSQLPGRVNYGYTF. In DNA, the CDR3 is TGTGCCAGCAGCCAACTCCCAGGGAGGGTTAACTATGGCTACACCTTC.

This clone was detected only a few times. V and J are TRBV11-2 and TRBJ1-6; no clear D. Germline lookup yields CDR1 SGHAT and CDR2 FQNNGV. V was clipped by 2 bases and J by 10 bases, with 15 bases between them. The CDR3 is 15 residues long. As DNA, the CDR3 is TGTGCCAGCAGCTTATCATCTCGGAGCATCTCACCCCTCCACTTT. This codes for CASSLSSRSISPLHF.

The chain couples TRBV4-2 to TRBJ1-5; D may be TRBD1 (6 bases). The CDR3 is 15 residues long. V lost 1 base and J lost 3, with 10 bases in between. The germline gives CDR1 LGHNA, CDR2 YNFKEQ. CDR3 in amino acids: CASSQAHRDNQPQHF. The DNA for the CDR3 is TGTGCCAGCAGCCAAGCGCACAGGGACAATCAGCCCCAGCATTTT.

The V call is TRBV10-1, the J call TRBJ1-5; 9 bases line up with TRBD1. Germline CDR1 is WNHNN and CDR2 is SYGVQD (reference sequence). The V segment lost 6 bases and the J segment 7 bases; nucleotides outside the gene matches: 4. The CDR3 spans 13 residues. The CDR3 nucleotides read TGCGCCAGCAGCCGGACAGGGGACCAGCCCCAGCATTTT. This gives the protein CASSRTGDQPQHF.

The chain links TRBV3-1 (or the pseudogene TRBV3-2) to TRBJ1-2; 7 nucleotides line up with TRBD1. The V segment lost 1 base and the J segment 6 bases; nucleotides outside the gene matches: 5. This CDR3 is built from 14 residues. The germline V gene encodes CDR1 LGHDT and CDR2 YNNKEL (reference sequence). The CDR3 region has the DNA TGTGCCAGCAGCCAAGTGACAGGGTCGGATGGCTACACCTTC. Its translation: CASSQVTGSDGYTF.

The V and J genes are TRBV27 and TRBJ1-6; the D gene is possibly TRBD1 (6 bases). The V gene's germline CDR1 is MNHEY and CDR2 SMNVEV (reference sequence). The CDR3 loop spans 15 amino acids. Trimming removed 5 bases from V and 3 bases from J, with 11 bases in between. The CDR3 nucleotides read TGTGCCAGCAGTCGGGGGGCGTTCTATAATTCACCCCTCCACTTT. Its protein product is CASSRGAFYNSPLHF.

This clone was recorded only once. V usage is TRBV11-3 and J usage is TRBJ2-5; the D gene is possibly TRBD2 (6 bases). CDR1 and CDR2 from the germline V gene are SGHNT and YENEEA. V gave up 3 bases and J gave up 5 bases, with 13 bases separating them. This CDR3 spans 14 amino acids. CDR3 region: CASSFGGIGETQYF. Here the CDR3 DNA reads TGTGCCAGCAGCTTTGGCGGGATTGGCGAGACCCAGTACTTC.

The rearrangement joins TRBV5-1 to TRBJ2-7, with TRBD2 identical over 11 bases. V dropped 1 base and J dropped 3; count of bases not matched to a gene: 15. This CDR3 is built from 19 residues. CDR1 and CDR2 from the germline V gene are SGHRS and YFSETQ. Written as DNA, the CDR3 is TGCGCCAGCAGCTTGCGGGACGGCGGACTAGCGGGCACATACTACGAGCAGTACTTC. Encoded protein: CASSLRDGGLAGTYYEQYF. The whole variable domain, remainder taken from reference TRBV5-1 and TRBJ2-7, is KAGVTQTPRYLIKTRGQQVTLSCSPISGHRSVSWYQQTPGQGLQFLFEYFSETQRNKGNFPGRFSGRQFSNSRSEMNVSTLELGDSALYLCASSLRDGGLAGTYYEQYFGPGTRLTVT.

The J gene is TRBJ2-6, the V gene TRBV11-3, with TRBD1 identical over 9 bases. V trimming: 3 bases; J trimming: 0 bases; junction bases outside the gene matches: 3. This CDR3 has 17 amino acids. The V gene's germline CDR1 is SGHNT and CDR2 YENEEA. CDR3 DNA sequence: TGTGCCAGCAGCTTCGGGACAGGGAGCTCTGGGGCCAACGTCCTGACTTTC. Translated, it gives CASSFGTGSSGANVLTF.